The entry below describes one T cell receptor (beta chain). This record belongs to a study of blood T cell repertoires in COVID-19. Study-wide context: Acute-phase and convalescent COVID-19 samples originated in the United States, Italy and Spain.

Trimming cost V 1 base and J 5 bases; bases outside gene matches: 5. Germline assignment: CDR1 SGHRS and CDR2 YFSETQ. The CDR3 contains 15 residues. TCRdb's copy holds only in-frame clones and misses some; the assay was immunoSEQ multiplex PCR. Here the sample spans about 250,000 clones, around 85% being singletons. The specimen sequenced was peripheral blood. This chain connects TRBV5-1 to TRBJ2-5; 10 nucleotides line up with TRBD2. This TCR derives from a man aged 50 or older with COVID-19, enrolled during active disease. The CDR3 here is CASSLQRGGLETQYF. CDR3 in DNA: TGCGCCAGCAGCTTGCAGCGGGGGGGCCTGGAGACCCAGTACTTC.